Listed below are T cell receptor beta chains from one sample, sequenced in a study of T cell responses to AZD1222 COVID-19 vaccine. The table came from immunoSEQ multiplex PCR; TCRdb's copy has only in-frame clones and leaves some out. The data contain about 150,000 clones, approximately 90% of them singletons. Specimen: peripheral blood, collected 28 days after the second AZD1222 dose. The receptors here all came from an adult who received the AZD1222 COVID-19 vaccine. CDR3s include the opening cysteine and the closing phenylalanine or tryptophan. D genes are given only for firm matches. Not all rows give a size; the values are once, few, many and, for expanded clones, a class.

d_gene: TRBD1
j_gene: TRBJ1-3
v_gene: TRBV18
abundance: NA
CDR3nt: TGTGCCAGCTCACCGCGAGACAGGGCCAGCTCTGGAAACACCATATATTTT
CDR3aa: CASSPRDRASSGNTIYF

d_gene: NA
j_gene: TRBJ1-6
v_gene: TRBV14
abundance: once
CDR3nt: TGTGCCAGCAGCCAAGTAGGACTGGGGGCAGGGTCTCCCCTCCACTTT
CDR3aa: CASSQVGLGAGSPLHF

d_gene: TRBD1
j_gene: TRBJ2-7
v_gene: TRBV7-9
abundance: NA
CDR3nt: TGTGCCAGCAGCCGGACAGGGACCTACGAGCAGTACTTC
CDR3aa: CASSRTGTYEQYF

d_gene: NA
j_gene: TRBJ2-1
v_gene: TRBV7-9
abundance: NA
CDR3nt: TGTGCCAGCAGCTTTTCTGACAGAGACAATGAGCAGTTCTTC
CDR3aa: CASSFSDRDNEQFF

d_gene: TRBD1
j_gene: TRBJ2-7
v_gene: TRBV7-8
abundance: NA
CDR3nt: TGTGCCAGCAGCTTAAAGGGGGCCTTCTACGAGCAGTACTTC
CDR3aa: CASSLKGAFYEQYF

d_gene: TRBD2
j_gene: TRBJ2-1
v_gene: TRBV27
abundance: NA
CDR3nt: TGTGCCAGCAGTGCCGCCGACGGGACTAGCGGAGACAATGAGCAGTTCTTC
CDR3aa: CASSAADGTSGDNEQFF

d_gene: TRBD1
j_gene: TRBJ2-4
v_gene: TRBV9
abundance: NA
CDR3nt: TGTGCCAGCAGCGCAGGACAGGCGAACATTCAGTACTTC
CDR3aa: CASSAGQANIQYF

d_gene: TRBD1
j_gene: TRBJ1-4
v_gene: TRBV6-5
abundance: NA
CDR3nt: TGTGCCAGCAGGAGGGACAGGGGAGGAGAAAAACTGTTTTTT
CDR3aa: CASRRDRGGEKLFF

d_gene: NA
j_gene: TRBJ1-5
v_gene: TRBV28
abundance: NA
CDR3nt: TGTGCCAGCACCGGAAATCAGCCCCAGCATTTT
CDR3aa: CASTGNQPQHF

d_gene: NA
j_gene: TRBJ2-7
v_gene: TRBV3-1/TRBV3-2
abundance: NA
CDR3nt: TGTGCCAGCACCCAGGGGGGCACCTACGAGCAGTACTTC
CDR3aa: CASTQGGTYEQYF

d_gene: NA
j_gene: TRBJ2-3
v_gene: TRBV9
abundance: NA
CDR3nt: TGTGCCAGCAACCGACGGGGGAACACAGATACGCAGTATTTT
CDR3aa: CASNRRGNTDTQYF

d_gene: NA
j_gene: TRBJ2-6
v_gene: TRBV7-6
abundance: NA
CDR3nt: TGTGCCAGCAGCTTAGAGGTTGCAGTAGGAGGGGCCAACGTCCTGACTTTC
CDR3aa: CASSLEVAVGGANVLTF

d_gene: NA
j_gene: TRBJ2-1
v_gene: TRBV2
abundance: NA
CDR3nt: TGTGCCAGCAGACCCCCGCAGGTCCCCTACAATGAGCAGTTCTTC
CDR3aa: CASRPPQVPYNEQFF

d_gene: NA
j_gene: TRBJ1-5
v_gene: TRBV18
abundance: NA
CDR3nt: TGTGCCAGCTCACGCCAGGATGCGCCCCAGCATTTT
CDR3aa: CASSRQDAPQHF

d_gene: TRBD2
j_gene: TRBJ2-5
v_gene: TRBV3-1/TRBV3-2
abundance: NA
CDR3nt: TGTGCCAGCAGCCAAGCCCTAGCGGGAGTCGGAGAGACCCAGTACTTC
CDR3aa: CASSQALAGVGETQYF

d_gene: NA
j_gene: TRBJ2-3
v_gene: TRBV5-4
abundance: few
CDR3nt: TGTGCCAGCAGCTTGGACACCTTCAACACAGATACGCAGTATTTT
CDR3aa: CASSLDTFNTDTQYF

d_gene: TRBD1
j_gene: TRBJ2-1
v_gene: TRBV5-6
abundance: NA
CDR3nt: TGTGCCAGCAGCTACCGGGACAGGGGGTTTAATGAGCAGTTCTTC
CDR3aa: CASSYRDRGFNEQFF

d_gene: TRBD1
j_gene: TRBJ2-2
v_gene: TRBV9
abundance: NA
CDR3nt: TGTGCCAGCAGCGAAAGGGACAGGGGGACCGGGGAGCTGTTTTTT
CDR3aa: CASSERDRGTGELFF

d_gene: NA
j_gene: TRBJ1-2
v_gene: TRBV25-1
abundance: NA
CDR3nt: TGTGCCAGAAAATCTACTTTGGGGAGCTACACCTTC
CDR3aa: CARKSTLGSYTF

d_gene: NA
j_gene: TRBJ1-4
v_gene: TRBV18
abundance: NA
CDR3nt: TGTGCCAGCTCCCCGCGTGGGGCCGGCGATGAAAAACTGTTTTTT
CDR3aa: CASSPRGAGDEKLFF

d_gene: TRBD1
j_gene: TRBJ1-6
v_gene: TRBV7-9
abundance: NA
CDR3nt: TGTGCCAGCAGCCCAGGGGGTATGAATTCACCCCTCCACTTT
CDR3aa: CASSPGGMNSPLHF

d_gene: NA
j_gene: TRBJ2-1
v_gene: TRBV7-3
abundance: once
CDR3nt: TGTGCCAGCAGCTCCACCCCATTAGTGGGGGAGCAGTTCTTC
CDR3aa: CASSSTPLVGEQFF

d_gene: NA
j_gene: TRBJ1-2
v_gene: TRBV7-2
abundance: NA
CDR3nt: TGTGCCAGCAGCTTAGGGGCCCAGGGAGGAGGGTATGGCTACACCTTC
CDR3aa: CASSLGAQGGGYGYTF

d_gene: NA
j_gene: TRBJ1-5
v_gene: TRBV7-9
abundance: NA
CDR3nt: TGTGCCAGCAGCTCTGACCTCCTGGGGCAGCCCCAGCATTTT
CDR3aa: CASSSDLLGQPQHF

d_gene: NA
j_gene: TRBJ1-1
v_gene: TRBV20-1
abundance: NA
CDR3nt: TGCAGTGCACTACGTGGGACACCTGAGTTT
CDR3aa: CSALRGTPEF

d_gene: TRBD1
j_gene: TRBJ1-5
v_gene: TRBV5-6
abundance: NA
CDR3nt: TGTGCCAGCAGCTTGCGCGGGACAGTTTATCAGCCCCAGCATTTT
CDR3aa: CASSLRGTVYQPQHF

d_gene: TRBD2
j_gene: TRBJ2-7
v_gene: TRBV5-1
abundance: NA
CDR3nt: TGCGCCAGCAGCGGAAGGACTAGCGGGGCATCCTACGAGCAGTACTTC
CDR3aa: CASSGRTSGASYEQYF

d_gene: TRBD1
j_gene: TRBJ2-5
v_gene: TRBV7-2
abundance: NA
CDR3nt: TGTGCCAGCAGCTTAGGGGACAGGGCCGCCGAGACCCAGTACTTC
CDR3aa: CASSLGDRAAETQYF

d_gene: NA
j_gene: TRBJ2-7
v_gene: TRBV11-2
abundance: NA
CDR3nt: TGTGCCAGCAGCCCCGTAACACCGTACGAGCAGTACTTC
CDR3aa: CASSPVTPYEQYF

d_gene: NA
j_gene: TRBJ2-7
v_gene: TRBV29-1
abundance: NA
CDR3nt: TGCAGCGTTGTTGTCTCCAGCGAGCAGTACTTC
CDR3aa: CSVVVSSEQYF

d_gene: NA
j_gene: TRBJ2-2
v_gene: TRBV7-8
abundance: NA
CDR3nt: TGTGCCAGCAGCTTAGCGGGACCCAGGGCCGGGGAGCTGTTTTTT
CDR3aa: CASSLAGPRAGELFF

d_gene: TRBD1
j_gene: TRBJ1-2
v_gene: TRBV18
abundance: NA
CDR3nt: TGTGCCAGCTCACCAGTCCCGGGACAGGGTTACTATGGCTACACCTTC
CDR3aa: CASSPVPGQGYYGYTF

d_gene: NA
j_gene: TRBJ1-2
v_gene: TRBV4-2
abundance: NA
CDR3nt: TGTGCCAGCAGCTCACAAACCCAGGCTTCCTACGGCTACACCTTC
CDR3aa: CASSSQTQASYGYTF

d_gene: TRBD1
j_gene: TRBJ1-1
v_gene: TRBV6-5
abundance: NA
CDR3nt: TGTGCCAGCAGGGACCGGACAGGGAACACTGAAGCTTTCTTT
CDR3aa: CASRDRTGNTEAFF

d_gene: TRBD1
j_gene: TRBJ1-4
v_gene: TRBV20-1
abundance: NA
CDR3nt: TGCAGTGTCACCGGGACAGGGCTGTTTTTT
CDR3aa: CSVTGTGLFF

d_gene: NA
j_gene: TRBJ1-6
v_gene: TRBV11-1
abundance: NA
CDR3nt: TGTGCCAGCAGCCGAAACAGTGCATCACCCCTCCACTTT
CDR3aa: CASSRNSASPLHF

d_gene: NA
j_gene: TRBJ1-4
v_gene: TRBV4-2
abundance: NA
CDR3nt: TGTGCCAGCAGCCAAGTGCGGGGGGCGGGAGAAAAACTGTTTTTT
CDR3aa: CASSQVRGAGEKLFF